This T cell receptor (beta chain) was identified in a study of T cell responses to AZD1222 COVID-19 vaccine. Libraries were prepared by immunoSEQ multiplex PCR; TCRdb keeps only in-frame clonotypes and omits some of them. The sample has around 120,000 clones, 87% seen once; the top ten hold roughly 2.5%. This receptor was obtained from an adult who received the AZD1222 COVID-19 vaccine. This sample comprised peripheral blood, obtained 28 days after the second AZD1222 dose.

The DNA for the CDR3 is TGTGCCAGCAGCGCGACTAGCGTCGACTACAATGAGCAGTTCTTC. As protein: CASSATSVDYNEQFF. The chain carries TRBV5-4 and TRBJ2-1, with 8 bases aligning to TRBD2. With V trimmed by 4 bases and J by 3 bases, 6 bases remained unmatched. There are 15 residues in the CDR3. Looked up from germline, CDR1 is SGHNT and CDR2 is YYREEE (reference sequence).